Below, one T cell receptor beta chain is given with its context. The sample is drawn from a study of cytomegalovirus exposure and HLA in healthy donors. Whole-study context: Earlier sequencing of about 200 million T cells yielded 120 million or so unique TCR beta sequences.

The PCR had 60 Vbeta and 13 Jbeta primers. Sequencing was performed with immunoSEQ multiplex PCR; in TCRdb, only in-frame clones are kept and a portion is missing. The sample holds approximately 110,000 clones. Germline V gene lookup returns CDR1 SGHNT and CDR2 YYREEE (reference sequence). The CDR3 spans 15 residues. The trim removed 4 bases at V and 1 base at J, leaving 2 bases unmatched. The gene calls are TRBV5-4 and TRBJ2-1, with 10 bases aligning to TRBD2. Sample: PBMCs. The receptor's source is a man aged 30-40 years in good health and CMV-seronegative. In DNA form, the CDR3 reads TGTGCCAGCAGCGTACTAGCGGGATCCTACAATGAGCAGTTCTTC. This encodes CASSVLAGSYNEQFF.